This T cell receptor beta chain was sequenced for a study of blood T cell repertoires in COVID-19. The wider study: Sources were T cells, B-cell-depleted T cells, or PBMCs; the material itself was cDNA or gDNA.

The CDR3 contains 15 residues. Trimming stripped 5 bases from V and 2 bases from J, with 14 bases between. The germline V gene has CDR1 SGHNT and CDR2 YYREEE (reference sequence). In the original analysis: Estimation of nucleated cell counts was performed using reference gene primer amplification. Produced via immunoSEQ multiplex PCR; TCRdb's table is partial and in-frame only. The D gene and trimming were derived from the DNA, and the V and J assignments and clone size from that table. This table holds hundreds of thousands of clones, around 89% found once. Sequencing was done on a sample of peripheral blood. This TCR came from a woman aged 25 to 39 with acute or convalescent COVID-19. This chain connects TRBV5-4 to TRBJ1-5; possibly TRBD1 for D (6 bases). The CDR3 DNA reads TGTGCCAGCAGTACCGGGGGGGGGCGCAATCAGCCCCAGCATTTT. As protein: CASSTGGGRNQPQHF.